These 2 T cell receptor beta chains were sequenced from one sample in a study of immune evolution from preneoplasia to lung adenocarcinoma (dated by TCRdb to the early 2020s). Preparation of the library involved the immunoSEQ multiplex PCR assay. TCRdb stores this immuneACCESS table with in-frame sequences only. Part of the clones is absent; in the studies checked, under half of the shortfall reflects unresolved V genes, and no reason is known for the rest. Counted in this sample were roughly 9,000 clones; more than 60% of them appeared once. The ten largest account for 6.6% of the sample. The sequencing sample was made of FFPE lung adenocarcinoma in situ tissue. The cell subset or site label, as the study defines it: preinvasive adenocarcinoma in situ (AIS). These TCRs come from a person in their sixties or seventies with lung adenocarcinoma.

This clone was detected once. This sequence joins TRBV7-2 and TRBJ1-5, with D uncertain. The CDR3 spans 15 residues. Deletions cut 0 bases from V and 3 bases from J, with 9 bases between. CDR1 SGHTA and CDR2 FQGNSA come from the germline V gene. CDR3 bases: TGTGCCAGCAGCTTAGCATGGGGATACAATCAGCCCCAGCATTTT. Its protein is CASSLAWGYNQPQHF.

The chain employs TRBV30 and TRBJ1-5, with 7 bases lining up with TRBD1. CDR3 length: 17 amino acids. The germline V gene has CDR1 GTSNPN and CDR2 SVGIG (reference sequence). The J segment lost 0 bases and the V segment lost 0 bases, leaving 8 bases of the junction unmatched. CDR3 DNA: TGTGCCTGGAGTGTAAGGACAGGTGTTTATAGCAATCAGCCCCAGCATTTT. Its protein is CAWSVRTGVYSNQPQHF.